A single sample gave rise to the 21 T cell receptor beta chains below, sequenced in a study of T cell responses to AZD1222 COVID-19 vaccine. Some clones are missing from TCRdb's copy, which holds only in-frame ones; the method was immunoSEQ multiplex PCR. This table holds roughly 84,000 clones, 80% to 90% found once. The source material was peripheral blood, sampled 28 days after the second AZD1222 dose. Every receptor here comes from an adult who received the AZD1222 COVID-19 vaccine.

The chain recombines TRBV28 with TRBJ1-2, with 7 positions matching TRBD1. Germline V CDR1 and CDR2: MDHEN, SYDVKM. The V segment lost 7 bases and the J segment 6 bases; nucleotides outside the gene matches: 5. The CDR3 sequence is 12 residues long. The CDR3 sequence is CASNTGVDGYTF. CDR3 bases: TGTGCCAGCAACACAGGGGTTGATGGCTACACCTTC.

The chain links TRBV15 to TRBJ2-1, with 10 positions matching TRBD2. V lost 3 bases to trimming and J lost 0 bases; unmatched junction nucleotides: 8. This CDR3 contains 18 residues. CDR1 is LNHNV and CDR2 is YYDKDF in the germline V gene (reference sequence). CDR3 loop: CATSRVTSGESSYNEQFF. In DNA form, the CDR3 reads TGTGCCACCAGCAGGGTAACTAGCGGGGAGAGCTCCTACAATGAGCAGTTCTTC.

V is TRBV7-3 and J is TRBJ2-2, with 9 bases fitting TRBD1. The germline gives CDR1 SGHTA, CDR2 FQGTGA. This CDR3 is built from 14 residues. V trimming: 4 bases; J trimming: 5 bases; junction bases outside the gene matches: 2. Here the CDR3 DNA reads TGTGCCAGCAGCTCCGGGACAGGGACCGGGGAGCTGTTTTTT. This encodes CASSSGTGTGELFF.

The chain employs TRBV7-2 and TRBJ1-1; 8 bases match TRBD1. The CDR3 runs 15 residues. Germline V gives CDR1 SGHTA, CDR2 FQGNSA. The ends lost 2 bases at V and 6 bases at J; junction bases unmatched: 8. CDR3 sequence: CASSLSRQGASEAFF. CDR3 nucleotide sequence: TGTGCCAGCAGCTTATCTCGGCAGGGGGCATCTGAAGCTTTCTTT.

V is TRBV28 and J is TRBJ1-4; D gene unclear. Trimming left V 9 bases short and J 10 bases short, with 15 bases between. CDR1 and CDR2 from the germline V gene are MDHEN and SYDVKM. There are 12 residues in the CDR3. The CDR3 loop is CASNSPRVKLFF. CDR3 nucleotide sequence: TGTGCCAGTAACAGTCCTCGTGTAAAACTGTTTTTT. Based on the CDR3 plus reference TRBV28 and TRBJ1-4, the full variable domain is DVKVTQSSRYLVKRTGEKVFLECVQDMDHENMFWYRQDPGLGLRLIYFSYDVKMKEKGDIPEGYSVSREKKERFSLILESASTNQTSMYLCASNSPRVKLFFGSGTQLSVL.

The chain employs TRBV24-1 and TRBJ2-7; D remains unclear. Germline V gene sequence: CDR1 KGHDR, CDR2 SFDVKD. This CDR3 comprises 11 residues. Trimming left V 1 base short and J 3 bases short, with 0 bases between. The CDR3 DNA follows: TGTGCCACCAGTGATTTCTACGAGCAGTACTTC. This encodes CATSDFYEQYF.

This clone appeared once. The chain uses TRBV19 and TRBJ1-2, with 8 bases aligning to TRBD1. In germline, CDR1 is LNHDA, CDR2 SQIVND (reference sequence). The V gene end was trimmed by 5 bases and the J gene end by 5 bases; junction bases not matched to a gene: 7. This CDR3 is 14 amino acids long. This chain's CDR3 is CASSLTGGRYGYTF. The CDR3 DNA reads TGTGCCAGTAGTTTAACAGGGGGACGGTATGGCTACACCTTC.

The chain uses TRBV4-3 and TRBJ1-1; the match to TRBD1 covers 9 bases. Germline values: CDR1 LGHNA, CDR2 YSLEER. This CDR3 spans 15 amino acids. With 2 bases clipped from V and 4 bases from J, the junction kept 5 bases outside the gene matches. CDR3 bases: TGCGCCAGCAGCCAACTCAGGACAGGGGCCACTGAAGCTTTCTTT. Translated: CASSQLRTGATEAFF.

V is TRBV7-8 and J is TRBJ1-1; perhaps TRBD1 as D (5 bases). Trimming cost V 1 base and J 5 bases, with 11 bases left between them. This CDR3 spans 14 amino acids. The germline CDR1 and CDR2 sequences are SGHVS and FQNEAQ. The CDR3 DNA reads as TGTGCCAGCAGCTTAGTGCGGGGCAGGACTGAAGCTTTCTTT. Translated, it gives CASSLVRGRTEAFF.

This chain joins TRBV7-9 and TRBJ2-3, with 9 bases fitting TRBD2. With 7 bases clipped from V and 6 bases from J, the junction kept 11 bases outside the gene matches. The CDR3 contains 15 residues. Germline loops: CDR1 SEHNR, CDR2 FQNEAQ (reference sequence). The CDR3 region has the DNA TGTGCCAGCACCTCCCAGCGGGGGGCCGGGGATACGCAGTATTTT. Amino acids: CASTSQRGAGDTQYF.

The chain employs TRBV5-6 and TRBJ2-5, with 8 bases lining up with TRBD2. Germline loops: CDR1 SGHDT, CDR2 YYEEEE. V was pared by 1 base and J by 1 base, with 6 bases of the junction left unmatched. This CDR3 comprises 16 residues. CDR3 amino acids: CASSLRSSGPQETQYF. As DNA, the CDR3 is TGTGCCAGCAGCTTGAGGTCTAGCGGGCCCCAAGAGACCCAGTACTTC.

The chain recombines TRBV28 with TRBJ1-2; 8 bases match TRBD1. The CDR3 totals 13 residues. V lost 6 bases and J lost 8; bases outside the gene matches: 8. Germline CDR1 is MDHEN and CDR2 is SYDVKM. CDR3 loop: CASSYGQGSGYTF. CDR3 nucleotides: TGTGCCAGCAGCTATGGACAGGGTTCCGGCTACACCTTC.

This clone showed up just a few times. This chain connects TRBV20-1 to TRBJ2-5; the D is unclear. The germline V and J ends were trimmed by 3 bases and 1 base, with 15 bases remaining between them. The CDR3 contains 15 residues. From germline, CDR1 is DFQATT and CDR2 SNEGSKA (reference sequence). CDR3: CSASPAAASQETQYF. CDR3 sequence (DNA): TGCAGTGCTAGTCCCGCGGCGGCGAGCCAAGAGACCCAGTACTTC.

The V gene is TRBV11-3, the J gene TRBJ2-7, with unresolved D. CDR3 length equals 13 residues. Germline assignment: CDR1 SGHNT and CDR2 YENEEA. V lost 1 base and J lost 5, with 9 bases in between. The CDR3 DNA reads as TGTGCCAGCAGCTTAGGGAGTCGCCACGAGCAGTACTTC. Translation: CASSLGSRHEQYF. The whole variable domain, filled in from reference TRBV11-3 and TRBJ2-7, reads EAGVVQSPRYKIIEKKQPVAFWCNPISGHNTLYWYLQNLGQGPELLIRYENEEAVDDSQLPKDRFSAERLKGVDSTLKIQPAELGDSAVYLCASSLGSRHEQYFGPGTRLTVT.

The chain has TRBV13 and TRBJ2-5; D might be TRBD1 (6 bases). Per germline, CDR1 PRHDT and CDR2 FYEKMQ (reference sequence). This CDR3 has 14 amino acids. The V end was cut by 4 bases, the J end by 5 bases, with 14 bases between. The CDR3 region has the DNA TGTGCCAGCAGCTACCTTACAGGGTTGGAGACCCAGTACTTC. Protein product: CASSYLTGLETQYF. The variable domain in full, with the rest retrieved from reference TRBV13 and TRBJ2-5, is AAGVIQSPRHLIKEKRETATLKCYPIPRHDTVYWYQQGPGQDPQFLISFYEKMQSDKGSIPDRFSAQQFSDYHSELNMSSLELGDSALYFCASSYLTGLETQYFGPGTRLLVL.

The rearrangement joins TRBV20-1 to TRBJ2-5; no clear D. CDR1 and CDR2 (germline): DFQATT, SNEGSKA (reference sequence). CDR3 length: 10 residues. With 8 bases removed from V and 4 bases from J, the gap between germline ends came to 8 bases. Written as DNA, the CDR3 is TGCAGTACTTGGAGAGAGACCCAGTACTTC. Protein sequence: CSTWRETQYF.

This sequence joins TRBV12-3 or TRBV12-4 and TRBJ1-2; the match to TRBD1 covers 7 bases. V was pared by 6 bases and J by 4 bases, with 2 bases of the junction left unmatched. The CDR3 runs 12 residues. CDR3 in DNA: TGTGCCAGCAGCGCAGGGGGCTATGGCTACACCTTC. Translation: CASSAGGYGYTF.

The chain recombines TRBV6-2 or TRBV6-3 with TRBJ1-5, with D hard to call. The CDR3 runs 15 residues. V shed 6 bases and J shed 4 bases, with 16 bases lying between them. CDR1 and CDR2 (germline): MNHEY, SVGEGT. The CDR3 DNA is TGTGCCAGCAGCAATGGACTGCTGCCGAATCAGCCCCAGCATTTT. This gives the protein CASSNGLLPNQPQHF.

The chain recombines TRBV7-6 with TRBJ2-1; 10 bases are shared with TRBD2. Germline CDR1 SGHVS, CDR2 FNYEAQ. The V and J ends lost 1 base and 3 bases, in that order; junction bases with no gene match: 6. This CDR3 is 17 amino acids long. The CDR3 reads CASSLEHTSGNYNEQFF. The CDR3 bases are TGTGCCAGCAGCTTAGAGCATACTAGCGGGAACTACAATGAGCAGTTCTTC.

The J gene is TRBJ1-3, the V gene TRBV20-1; D remains unclear. Germline values: CDR1 DFQATT, CDR2 SNEGSKA (reference sequence). Deletions cut 3 bases from V and 4 bases from J, with 16 bases between. The CDR3 totals 15 residues. CDR3: CSASTDPTEGNTIYF. The DNA of the CDR3 is TGCAGTGCTAGTACAGACCCGACGGAAGGAAACACCATATATTTT.

The V call is TRBV12-3 or TRBV12-4, the J call TRBJ1-2, with D unresolved. There are 13 residues in the CDR3. Trimming cost V 2 bases and J 4 bases, with 8 bases left between them. CDR3: CASSLRMIYGYTF. CDR3 coding DNA: TGTGCCAGCAGTTTAAGGATGATCTATGGCTACACCTTC.